This T cell receptor (beta chain) is from a study of shared clonotypes between healthy human individuals. Findings and caveats of the study: Few donors limited the genetic and exposure-history diversity represented.

As regards this clone: Antigen: not known.

Generated by immunoSEQ multiplex PCR, the TCRdb table keeps only in-frame clones and is missing some. The sample carries some 510,000 clones, around 74% recorded once. The V and J ends lost 0 bases and 8 bases respectively, with 13 bases between them. The CDR3 sequence is 14 residues long. From germline, CDR1 is MNHNY and CDR2 SVGAGI (reference sequence). Each unsorted sample relied on about 90 million PBMCs as its source of genomic DNA. The gene calls are TRBV6-6 and TRBJ1-1, with D perhaps matching TRBD1 (6 bases). This clonotype was sampled from a woman in her forties in good health. Some clones in this sample may be carry-over from other donors' samples. The source material was PBMCs. The CDR3 region is CASSYSIEGQEAFF. CDR3 sequence (DNA): TGTGCCAGCAGTTACTCGATAGAGGGACAAGAAGCTTTCTTT.